The 32 T cell receptor beta chains in this list originate from one sample, sequenced in a study of PD-1 blockade in classical Hodgkin lymphoma. Time point of the sample: cycle 4 day 1 (C4D1), after around six weeks of nivolumab. Relapses following autologous stem cell transplantation were seen in all patients, with brentuximab vedotin exposure varying. Libraries were prepared by immunoSEQ multiplex PCR; TCRdb keeps only in-frame clonotypes and omits some of them. Of roughly 40,000 clones in the sample, around 80% are singletons; the top ten hold roughly 35%. The sample in question was peripheral blood mononuclear cells (PBMCs), obtained before the fourth cycle of nivolumab. The source of these receptors is a human donor with classical Hodgkin lymphoma.

The chain's CDR3 is CASRGRGTEKLFF. The CDR3 DNA sequence: TGTGCCAGCCGCGGTAGGGGGACAGAAAAACTGTTTTTT. This chain joins TRBV2 and TRBJ1-4, with D possibly TRBD1 on 6 matching bases. The germline CDR1 and CDR2 sequences are SNHLY and FYNNEI. Deletions cut 8 bases from V and 8 bases from J, with 15 bases between. CDR3 length: 13 amino acids.

The V and J genes are TRBV19 and TRBJ2-5, with D perhaps matching TRBD1 (5 bases). This CDR3 region has 14 residues. V was trimmed by 6 bases and J by 0 bases, leaving 11 bases between them. Germline CDR1 LNHDA, CDR2 SQIVND (reference sequence). The CDR3 loop is CASSTTAYQETQYF. The CDR3 DNA reads TGTGCCAGTAGCACGACAGCGTACCAAGAGACCCAGTACTTC.

The rearrangement uses TRBV9 and TRBJ1-4; no reliable D call. The CDR3 has 15 amino acids. Germline CDR1 reads SGDLS; CDR2 reads YYNGEE. V lost 3 bases, J lost 5 bases, and 14 bases lay in between. The CDR3 here is CASSGGTVANEKLFF. The CDR3 DNA follows: TGTGCCAGCAGCGGAGGTACGGTTGCAAATGAAAAACTGTTTTTT.

The chain links TRBV5-6 to TRBJ1-2; TRBD1 agrees at 9 bases. The CDR3 consists of 15 residues. Germline CDR1 SGHDT, CDR2 YYEEEE. V shed 4 bases and J 4 bases; nucleotides not matched to a gene: 8. The CDR3 loop is CASSERGQGSYGYTF. CDR3 DNA sequence: TGTGCCAGCAGCGAGAGGGGACAGGGTAGCTATGGCTACACCTTC.

The CDR3 nucleotides are TGTGCCAGCAGCGTAGATAGGGGGGCAGGGTCCGCAGATACGCAGTATTTT. It specifies CASSVDRGAGSADTQYF. V is TRBV9 and J is TRBJ2-3; tentatively, D is TRBD1 or TRBD2 (6 bases each). Germline loops: CDR1 SGDLS, CDR2 YYNGEE. Deletions cut 0 bases from V and 4 bases from J, with 18 bases between. There are 17 residues in the CDR3.

The chain joins TRBV2 to TRBJ1-6, with 11 bases aligning to TRBD1. The CDR3 contains 15 residues. V trimming: 7 bases; J trimming: 5 bases; junction bases outside the gene matches: 4. CDR1 and CDR2 (germline): SNHLY, FYNNEI. The chain's CDR3 is CASKGQGAHNSPLHF. CDR3 coding DNA: TGTGCCAGCAAAGGACAGGGGGCGCATAATTCACCCCTCCACTTT.

The rearrangement links TRBV7-9 to TRBJ1-6; D not resolved. The CDR3 runs to 15 residues. Per germline, CDR1 SEHNR and CDR2 FQNEAQ (reference sequence). V gave up 1 base and J gave up 9 bases, with 13 bases separating them. The CDR3 sequence is CASSLDPGATSPLHF. CDR3 bases: TGTGCCAGCAGCTTAGATCCGGGAGCCACTTCACCCCTCCACTTT.

V is TRBV7-6 and J is TRBJ2-7; weak D call: TRBD1 (5 bases). V lost 5 bases, J lost 0 bases, and 14 bases lay in between. CDR3 size: 15 residues. The germline V gene encodes CDR1 SGHVS and CDR2 FNYEAQ. The CDR3 DNA is TGTGCCAGCAGCAACCAGGGCGCGAGCTCCTACGAGCAGTACTTC. It translates to CASSNQGASSYEQYF.

This clone showed up just a few times. The rearrangement joins TRBV5-6 to TRBJ1-5, with D perhaps matching TRBD1 (5 bases). The CDR3 covers 14 residues. The germline CDR1 and CDR2 sequences are SGHDT and YYEEEE. Deletions cut 3 bases from V and 4 bases from J, with 11 bases between. The DNA for the CDR3 is TGTGCCAGCAGCTCAGGGTTTGGGAATCAGCCCCAGCATTTT. As protein: CASSSGFGNQPQHF.

The chain combines TRBV7-9 with TRBJ2-2; no reliable D call. V shed 1 base and J shed 6 bases, with 9 bases lying between them. CDR1 and CDR2 (germline): SEHNR, FQNEAQ (reference sequence). The CDR3 consists of 14 residues. CDR3 residues: CASSLVRTAGELFF. In DNA form, the CDR3 reads TGTGCCAGCAGCTTAGTCCGGACGGCCGGGGAGCTGTTTTTT.

This clone was observed a single time. The V call is TRBV10-3, the J call TRBJ2-7; D may be TRBD1 (6 bases). The germline V gene has CDR1 ENHRY and CDR2 SYGVKD. The V end lost 4 bases, the J end lost 2 bases, and 18 bases lay between the germline ends. The CDR3 has 16 residues. CDR3 DNA sequence: TGTGCCATCAGTGCCACCACGGGAACAGGGACCTACGAGCAGTACTTC. Translation: CAISATTGTGTYEQYF.

V usage is TRBV29-1 and J usage is TRBJ2-3; D uncertain. This CDR3 spans 13 amino acids. Germline values: CDR1 SQVTM, CDR2 ANQGSEA. With 0 bases removed from V and 2 bases from J, the gap between germline ends came to 6 bases. The DNA of the CDR3 is TGCAGCGTTGAAGATCAGACCACAGATACGCAGTATTTT. This codes for CSVEDQTTDTQYF.

A few counts support this clone. The V gene is TRBV5-1, the J gene TRBJ1-1; D is unresolved. The CDR3 is 13 amino acids. The germline gives CDR1 SGHRS, CDR2 YFSETQ. V was trimmed by 3 bases and J by 4 bases, leaving 10 bases between them. The CDR3 here is CASSSVVGTEAFF. The CDR3 DNA follows: TGCGCCAGCAGCTCAGTGGTAGGCACTGAAGCTTTCTTT.

V gene TRBV9 combines with J gene TRBJ1-4; perhaps TRBD1 as D (5 bases). Trimming shortened V by 0 bases and J by 5 bases, and 11 bases separated the two germline ends. This CDR3 has 15 residues. Germline assignment: CDR1 SGDLS and CDR2 YYNGEE. This CDR3 is CASSVEGGVNEKLFF. The CDR3 DNA reads TGTGCCAGCAGCGTAGAGGGAGGGGTGAATGAAAAACTGTTTTTT.

The chain recombines TRBV7-9 with TRBJ2-5, with D unclear. V lost 8 bases, J lost 2 bases, and 6 bases lay in between. Germline-derived CDR1 and CDR2 are SEHNR and FQNEAQ (reference sequence). The CDR3 contains 11 residues. This CDR3 is CASEIQETQYF. In DNA form, the CDR3 reads TGTGCCAGCGAGATACAAGAGACCCAGTACTTC. The whole variable domain, filled in from reference TRBV7-9 and TRBJ2-5, reads DTGVSQNPRHKITKRGQNVTFRCDPISEHNRLYWYRQTLGQGPEFLTYFQNEAQLEKSRLLSDRFSAERPKGSFSTLEIQRTEQGDSAMYLCASEIQETQYFGPGTRLLVL.

This clone was counted between two and nine times. V usage is TRBV19 and J usage is TRBJ1-6, with D possibly TRBD1 on 5 matching bases. The germline V gene has CDR1 LNHDA and CDR2 SQIVND (reference sequence). This CDR3 is built from 13 residues. V was clipped by 2 bases and J by 10 bases, with 9 bases between them. The CDR3 spells CASSITRESPLHF. In DNA form, the CDR3 reads TGTGCCAGTAGTATAACCAGGGAATCACCCCTCCACTTT.

This clone was seen a handful of times. The rearrangement joins TRBV5-6 to TRBJ1-6; D not certain. Trimming cost V 3 bases and J 6 bases, with 13 bases left between them. CDR3 length: 15 amino acids. Looked up from germline, CDR1 is SGHDT and CDR2 is YYEEEE. In DNA, the CDR3 is TGTGCCAGCAGCTCGTTGGCAAGCCCTAATTCACCCCTCCACTTT. It is translated as CASSSLASPNSPLHF. The entire variable domain, with the rest obtained from reference TRBV5-6 and TRBJ1-6, is as follows: DAGVTQSPTHLIKTRGQQVTLRCSPKSGHDTVSWYQQALGQGPQFIFQYYEEEERQRGNFPDRFSGHQFPNYSSELNVNALLLGDSALYLCASSSLASPNSPLHFGNGTRLTVT.

J is TRBJ2-5 and V is TRBV4-3, with TRBD2 as a possible D gene (5 bases). From germline, CDR1 is LGHNA and CDR2 YSLEER. This CDR3 has 14 residues. Trimming removed 8 bases at V and 5 bases at J, with 18 bases between. The CDR3 nucleotides read TGCGCCAGCCACGAAGGCCGGCGAGGGGAGACCCAGTACTTC. This sequence encodes CASHEGRRGETQYF.

The rearrangement uses TRBV19 and TRBJ1-1; D gene ambiguous. There are 10 residues in the CDR3. Trimming took 4 bases from V and 8 from J, leaving 5 bases between them. Per the germline V gene, CDR1 is LNHDA and CDR2 is SQIVND (reference sequence). CDR3 residues: CASSNVEAFF. DNA of the CDR3: TGTGCCAGTAGTAATGTAGAAGCTTTCTTT. Using reference TRBV19 and TRBJ1-1 for the parts outside the CDR3, the full variable domain is DGGITQSPKYLFRKEGQNVTLSCEQNLNHDAMYWYRQDPGQGLRLIYYSQIVNDFQKGDIAEGYSVSREKKESFPLTVTSAQKNPTAFYLCASSNVEAFFGQGTRLTVV.

The chain employs TRBV7-3 and TRBJ1-3; D may be TRBD1 (5 bases). V lost 4 bases and J lost 3, with 22 bases in between. Germline CDR1 and CDR2: SGHTA and FQGTGA. The CDR3 extends over 18 amino acids. The CDR3 DNA is TGTGCCAGCAGCTCACACAACCCGAGGGACCGGGATGGAAACACCATATATTTT. Amino acids: CASSSHNPRDRDGNTIYF.

Worth noting for this clone: With a much larger clone just one base away, this may be a read error. Other nucleotide sequences from this sample produce the same CDR3. J is TRBJ2-7 and V is TRBV4-2; 12 bases match TRBD1. Looked up from germline, CDR1 is LGHNA and CDR2 is YNFKEQ. This CDR3 is 13 amino acids long. The trim removed 10 bases at V and 5 bases at J, leaving 6 bases unmatched. The CDR3 DNA reads TGTGCCACTGGGACAGGGGGCTTGAACGAGCAGTACTTC. Translated, it gives CATGTGGLNEQYF.

This clone was detected only a few times. The chain is built from TRBV19 and TRBJ2-1; 9 nucleotides line up with TRBD2. V dropped 2 bases and J dropped 4; count of bases not matched to a gene: 9. The CDR3 sequence is 17 residues long. Germline V lookup: CDR1 LNHDA, CDR2 SQIVND (reference sequence). CDR3 DNA sequence: TGTGCCAGTAGTATACGGGCTAGCGGGGAGGCGTACAATGAGCAGTTCTTC. It is translated as CASSIRASGEAYNEQFF. Drawing the rest from reference TRBV19 and TRBJ2-1, the complete variable domain is DGGITQSPKYLFRKEGQNVTLSCEQNLNHDAMYWYRQDPGQGLRLIYYSQIVNDFQKGDIAEGYSVSREKKESFPLTVTSAQKNPTAFYLCASSIRASGEAYNEQFFGPGTRLTVL.

V is TRBV6-6 and J is TRBJ2-1, with 10 bases that match TRBD2. Germline CDR1 reads MNHNY; CDR2 reads SVGAGI (reference sequence). This CDR3 spans 16 amino acids. After removal of 4 bases from V and 1 base from J, the junction contained 4 bases not matched to a gene. CDR3 amino acids: CASSSGLAVSYNEQFF. CDR3 nucleotide sequence: TGTGCCAGCAGTTCAGGACTAGCGGTATCCTACAATGAGCAGTTCTTC.

The V call is TRBV6-1, the J call TRBJ2-7, with TRBD1 as a possible D gene (6 bases). CDR3 size: 15 residues. V was pared by 7 bases and J by 0 bases, with 16 bases between. CDR1 MNHNS and CDR2 SASEGT come from the germline V gene. In DNA, the CDR3 is TGTGCCAGCACCCTTGGACAGTCGAGCTCCTACGAGCAGTACTTC. It codes for CASTLGQSSSYEQYF.

This clone showed up just a few times. CDR3: CASSYRSTDTQYF. The CDR3 nucleotides are TGTGCCAGCAGTTACAGGAGCACAGATACGCAGTATTTT. The chain recombines TRBV9 with TRBJ2-3; tentatively, D is TRBD1 (5 bases). The CDR3 consists of 13 residues. Germline loops: CDR1 SGDLS, CDR2 YYNGEE. Trimming left V 5 bases short and J 0 bases short, with 7 bases between.

This clone was picked up a small number of times. The V and J genes are TRBV7-2 and TRBJ1-6, with D unclear. The CDR3 spans 14 residues. The germline V gene has CDR1 SGHTA and CDR2 FQGNSA. The V end lost 7 bases, the J end lost 10 bases, and 17 bases lay between the germline ends. The CDR3 DNA sequence: TGTGCCAGCACCCGAGCAGGCTCGGTCTCACCCCTCCACTTT. Translated: CASTRAGSVSPLHF.

This rearrangement joins TRBV7-3 to TRBJ2-3; no reliable D call. With 5 bases removed from V and 0 bases from J, the gap between germline ends came to 6 bases. CDR3 length: 13 amino acids. CDR1 SGHTA and CDR2 FQGTGA come from the germline V gene. The CDR3 is CASSALSTDTQYF. CDR3 DNA: TGTGCCAGCAGCGCCCTTAGCACAGATACGCAGTATTTT.

The chain is built from TRBV4-2 and TRBJ1-6; TRBD1 matches 9 bases. Trimming cost V 4 bases and J 5 bases; bases outside gene matches: 0. The CDR3 covers 14 residues. Looked up from germline, CDR1 is LGHNA and CDR2 is YNFKEQ. CDR3: CASSRDRDNSPLHF. CDR3 nucleotides: TGTGCCAGCAGCCGGGACAGGGATAATTCACCCCTCCACTTT.

V usage is TRBV19 and J usage is TRBJ1-1; tentative D call: TRBD1 (5 bases). CDR1 and CDR2 from the germline V gene are LNHDA and SQIVND (reference sequence). This CDR3 is 13 amino acids long. Trimming shortened V by 7 bases and J by 1 base, and 10 bases separated the two germline ends. The CDR3 DNA follows: TGTGCCAGTATCCCCGGACAGAACACTGAAGCTTTCTTT. This gives the protein CASIPGQNTEAFF.

V and J are TRBV6-1 and TRBJ1-1, with D possibly TRBD1 on 5 matching bases. Per the germline V gene, CDR1 is MNHNS and CDR2 is SASEGT. The CDR3 spans 13 residues. V was shortened by 8 bases and J by 3 bases, with 13 bases between the two germline ends. CDR3 sequence: CASLGAGDTEAFF. The CDR3 coding sequence is TGTGCCAGCCTTGGGGCGGGGGACACTGAAGCTTTCTTT.

V is TRBV10-3 and J is TRBJ1-4, with D possibly being TRBD1 (5 bases). V shed 10 bases and J shed 8 bases, with 17 bases lying between them. The CDR3 contains 13 residues. Germline V lookup: CDR1 ENHRY, CDR2 SYGVKD. The CDR3 protein is CASARDRGEKLFF. CDR3 coding DNA: TGTGCCAGCGCCCGCGACAGAGGCGAAAAACTGTTTTTT.

The rearrangement joins TRBV28 to TRBJ1-4; TRBD1 is a possible D gene (5 bases). CDR3 length: 19 amino acids. V lost 4 bases, J lost 0 bases, and 21 bases lay in between. Germline lookup yields CDR1 MDHEN and CDR2 SYDVKM. The DNA for the CDR3 is TGTGCCAGCAGTTCCTCAGGGTGGACTGGTGGGTCAACTAATGAAAAACTGTTTTTT. Translated, it gives CASSSSGWTGGSTNEKLFF.